This T cell receptor beta chain was recovered during a study of Ad26.COV2.S vaccination and SARS-CoV-2 variants. The study, taken as a whole, reports: Total T cell responses may have been underestimated by the TCR breadth and depth analyses. Higher spike-specific TCR breadth was found in vaccine recipients than in placebo recipients.

Comment on this clone: Its antigen is unknown.

The repertoire was sequenced with immunoSEQ multiplex PCR; TCRdb's copy has only in-frame clones and lacks some. The sample has some 640,000 clones, 70% to 90% seen once. Treatment meaning: around 19 received Ad26.COV2.S at low or high dose, single or two shots; roughly five received placebo; per-sample allocation not given. The samples date from day 63 after the first vaccine or placebo injection. The specimen comprised peripheral blood, sampled in a trial of Ad26.COV2.S vaccine versus placebo. This clonotype originated in a person between 18 and 59 years old who received the Ad26.COV2.S COVID-19 vaccine or a placebo.

CDR3 in DNA: TGCGCCAGCAGCCAGGCAGGAATACCCATGAACACTGAAGCTTTCTTT. Translation gives CASSQAGIPMNTEAFF. The V call is TRBV4-3, the J call TRBJ1-1; D remains ambiguous. Per germline, CDR1 LGHNA and CDR2 YSLEER. Trimming pared 3 bases from V and 0 bases from J, leaving 14 bases between. The CDR3 is made up of 16 amino acids.